This T cell receptor (beta chain) was captured in a study of blood T cell repertoires in COVID-19. After removal of 7 bases from V and 3 bases from J, the junction contained 11 bases not matched to a gene. CDR1 is LNHDA and CDR2 is SQIVND in the germline V gene (reference sequence). The CDR3 runs to 15 residues. In the authors' methods: Amplification from reference gene primers served as the basis for estimated nucleated cell counts. The data were produced by immunoSEQ multiplex PCR, yet TCRdb's version contains in-frame clones alone and is incomplete. That table gives V, J and clone size, and the DNA gave D and trimming. Here the sample spans approximately 200,000 clones, around four fifths being singletons. This clone was observed a handful of times.

The sample comprised PBMCs or T cells enriched from blood (not recorded which). The sequence came from a man aged 35 to 55 who had recovered from COVID-19. V usage is TRBV19 and J usage is TRBJ2-5, with 7 bases lining up with TRBD1. CDR3 nucleotides: TGTGCCAGTACCATCTCCGGGACAGCAGAAGAGACCCAGTACTTC. Translating gives CASTISGTAEETQYF.